The 10 T cell receptor beta chains listed next were all sequenced from one sample in a study of blood T cell repertoires in COVID-19. Produced via immunoSEQ multiplex PCR; TCRdb's table is partial and in-frame only. The sample records 110,000 to 150,000 clones, roughly 84% being singletons. Sequenced sample: peripheral blood. These receptors came from a woman aged 55-69 years with acute or convalescent COVID-19.

V gene TRBV30 combines with J gene TRBJ1-1; no definite D call. V was clipped by 0 bases and J by 4 bases, with 15 bases between them. This CDR3 has 15 amino acids. Germline CDR1 is GTSNPN and CDR2 is SVGIG (reference sequence). This CDR3 reads CAWSVRLDFSTEAFF. CDR3 nucleotides: TGTGCCTGGAGTGTACGTCTGGACTTTAGCACTGAAGCTTTCTTT. The whole variable domain, remainder taken from reference TRBV30 and TRBJ1-1, is SQTIHQWPATLVQPVGSPLSLECTVEGTSNPNLYWYRQAAGRGLQLLFYSVGIGQISSEVPQNLSASRPQDRQFILSSKKLLLSDSGFYLCAWSVRLDFSTEAFFGQGTRLTVV.

J is TRBJ2-1 and V is TRBV30; TRBD2 might be the D (6 bases). CDR1 and CDR2 (germline): GTSNPN, SVGIG (reference sequence). CDR3 length: 15 amino acids. The V gene lost 5 bases and the J gene lost 0 bases, with 14 bases spanning the gap. The CDR3 region has the DNA TGTGCCTGGCGGTTCGGGGGAGTCTCCTACAATGAGCAGTTCTTC. This codes for CAWRFGGVSYNEQFF.

This chain links TRBV24-1 with TRBJ2-7; TRBD1 matches at 7 bases. Unmatched junction bases numbered 3, after V lost 2 bases and J lost 3 bases. Germline CDR1 reads KGHDR; CDR2 reads SFDVKD. CDR3 size: 14 residues. The CDR3 here is CATSDSGQFYEQYF. CDR3 bases: TGTGCCACCAGTGATTCGGGACAGTTCTACGAGCAGTACTTC.

The chain links TRBV13 to TRBJ1-1, with 7 bases lining up with TRBD1. V shed 5 bases and J 1 base; nucleotides not matched to a gene: 7. Looked up from germline, CDR1 is PRHDT and CDR2 is FYEKMQ (reference sequence). The CDR3 covers 15 residues. CDR3 bases: TGTGCCAGCAGCAAAAACACAGGGGCGAACACTGAAGCTTTCTTT. Encoded protein: CASSKNTGANTEAFF.

The V gene is TRBV7-3, the J gene TRBJ2-1; 15 bases line up with TRBD2. J was trimmed by 8 bases and V by 0 bases; bases with no gene match: 2. The CDR3 has 16 residues. The germline V gene encodes CDR1 SGHTA and CDR2 FQGTGA. CDR3 residues: CASSLTGTSGGYEQFF. In DNA, the CDR3 is TGTGCCAGCAGCTTAACCGGGACTAGCGGGGGGTATGAGCAGTTCTTC.

V is TRBV10-3 and J is TRBJ2-3; 11 nucleotides align to TRBD2. The V gene end was trimmed by 2 bases and the J gene end by 3 bases; junction bases not matched to a gene: 7. This CDR3 is built from 17 residues. Germline V gene data show CDR1 as ENHRY and CDR2 as SYGVKD. The CDR3 reads CAISEGRASGGTDTQYF. In DNA, the CDR3 is TGTGCCATCAGTGAGGGAAGGGCTAGCGGGGGGACAGATACGCAGTATTTT.

V is TRBV10-1 and J is TRBJ2-5; 7 bases line up with TRBD2. The V segment lost 5 bases and the J segment 1 base; nucleotides outside the gene matches: 1. CDR1 is WNHNN and CDR2 is SYGVQD in the germline V gene (reference sequence). This CDR3 spans 13 amino acids. The CDR3 loop is CASSPGGQETQYF. CDR3 nucleotides: TGCGCCAGCAGTCCGGGAGGCCAAGAGACCCAGTACTTC.

This chain uses TRBV7-8 with TRBJ1-3, with D unresolved. CDR3 length equals 15 residues. Looked up from germline, CDR1 is SGHVS and CDR2 is FQNEAQ. V lost 1 base and J lost 0, with 7 bases in between. The CDR3 sequence: CASSLGGTSGNTIYF. CDR3 nucleotide sequence: TGTGCCAGCAGCTTAGGTGGCACCTCTGGAAACACCATATATTTT.

The chain is built from TRBV7-9 and TRBJ2-7; 7 bases line up with TRBD1. From germline, CDR1 is SEHNR and CDR2 FQNEAQ (reference sequence). V was clipped by 4 bases and J by 0 bases; unmatched bases: 3. The CDR3 runs 14 residues. CDR3 amino acids: CASSSQGYSYEQYF. In DNA form, the CDR3 reads TGTGCCAGCAGCTCACAGGGGTACTCCTACGAGCAGTACTTC.

The chain combines TRBV6-5 with TRBJ2-1; 7 bases map to TRBD2. The V gene's germline CDR1 is MNHEY and CDR2 SVGAGI. The CDR3 consists of 15 residues. The junction had 14 bases not matched to a gene; V was cut back by 6 bases and J by 9 bases. The CDR3 is CASSYLAGVVGEQFF. In DNA, the CDR3 is TGTGCCAGCAGCTACCTGGCGGGGGTTGTAGGTGAGCAGTTCTTC.